This TCR beta chain originates from a study of identical twins. Study-level findings and limits: Invariant cells of the MAIT and iNKT types might have partly distorted the zero-insertion analyses. Clonotypes of the beta chain that were abundant in cord blood carried fewer insertions (memory repertoires showed none). Sequences that were beta out-of-frame showed weaker excess twin sharing.

Germline CDR1 reads DFQATT; CDR2 reads SNEGSKA (reference sequence). There are 15 residues in the CDR3. The V and J ends lost 1 base and 8 bases, in that order; junction bases with no gene match: 10. TCRdb recomputed calls from the 5' RACE reads with MiXCR, one row per CDR3 protein. The profile shows some 570,000 distinct CDR3 sequences, about 22% of them singletons. Concerning this clonotype itself: Antigen specificity is unknown.

This same sample was also taken into another study, of yellow fever vaccine responses in identical twins.

The sequence was collected from a woman aged 18-35 years in good health. The source material was CD4+ T cells sorted from blood. The gene calls are TRBV20-1 and TRBJ2-1, with 8 bases that match TRBD2. The CDR3: CSARVPDGGAHEQFF. CDR3 in DNA: TGCAGTGCTAGAGTCCCCGACGGGGGGGCACATGAGCAGTTCTTC.